This TCR beta chain was obtained from a study of T cell repertoires in cytomegalovirus infection. Turning to the study itself: Based on public TCR beta signatures, there were indications of CMV infection and of a matching HLA type.

This clonotype was detected only a few times. No antigen is known for it. Overall study findings and caveats: Ex vivo, HLA-C-restricted CMV-specific TCR beta clonotypes prevailed over the rest of the response.

From germline, CDR1 is SQVTM and CDR2 ANQGSEA. CDR3 size: 14 residues. J gave up 6 bases and V 2 bases, and 4 bases lay outside the gene matches. TCRdb independently ran MiXCR on the reads; one entry per CDR3 protein. Found here are approximately 140,000 distinct CDR3 sequences, about 6% of them singletons; the top ten hold about 20%. Material for sequencing was PBMCs. This TCR was recovered from a human donor in good health (CMV status not recorded). Some clones in this sample may be carry-over from other donors' samples. J is TRBJ2-3 and V is TRBV29-1; 11 nucleotides align to TRBD2. CDR3 nucleotides: TGCAGCGTTGAAAAACCTAGCGGGGGGGATACGCAGTATTTT. Protein: CSVEKPSGGDTQYF.